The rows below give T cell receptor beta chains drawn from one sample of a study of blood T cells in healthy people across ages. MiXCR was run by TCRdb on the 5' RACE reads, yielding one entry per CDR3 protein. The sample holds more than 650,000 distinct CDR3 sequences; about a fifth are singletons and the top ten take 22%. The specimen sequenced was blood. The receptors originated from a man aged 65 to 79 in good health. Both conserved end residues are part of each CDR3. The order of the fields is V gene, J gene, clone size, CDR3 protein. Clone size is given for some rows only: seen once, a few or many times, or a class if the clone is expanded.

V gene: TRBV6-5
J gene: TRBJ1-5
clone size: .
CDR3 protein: CASSSIDRGPNQPQHF

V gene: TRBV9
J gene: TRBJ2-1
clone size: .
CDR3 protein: CASSVGQSRSYNEQFF

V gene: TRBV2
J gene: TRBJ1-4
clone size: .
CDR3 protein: CASSTAHEKLFF

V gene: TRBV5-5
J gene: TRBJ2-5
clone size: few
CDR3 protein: CASSFASGGETQYF

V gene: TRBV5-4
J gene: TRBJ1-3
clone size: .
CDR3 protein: CASSFTADSGNTIYF

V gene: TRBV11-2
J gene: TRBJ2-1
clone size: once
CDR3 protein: CASSAFLAGGLNEQFF

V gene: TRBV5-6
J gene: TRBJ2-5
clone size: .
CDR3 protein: CASSLVVRGMETQYF

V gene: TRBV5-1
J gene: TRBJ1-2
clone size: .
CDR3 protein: CASSSWRTGDLYGYTF

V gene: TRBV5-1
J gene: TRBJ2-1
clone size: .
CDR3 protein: CASSLGVAGINEQFF

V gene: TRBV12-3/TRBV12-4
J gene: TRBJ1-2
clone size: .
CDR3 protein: CASIPGDRGHGYTF

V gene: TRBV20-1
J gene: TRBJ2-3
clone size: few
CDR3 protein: CSARPHPDTQYF

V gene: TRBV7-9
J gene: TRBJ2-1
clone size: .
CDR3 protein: CASSRWWGAGDPYNEQFF

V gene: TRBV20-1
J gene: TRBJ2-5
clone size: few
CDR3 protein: CSARTGSEETQYF

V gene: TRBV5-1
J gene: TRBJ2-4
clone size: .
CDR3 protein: CASSLGRGKNIQYF

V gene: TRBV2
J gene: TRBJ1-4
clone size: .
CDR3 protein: CASSARQGATNEKLFF

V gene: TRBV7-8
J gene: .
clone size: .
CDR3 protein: CASSLGTLGDNEQFF

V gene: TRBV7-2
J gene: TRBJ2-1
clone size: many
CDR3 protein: CASSASNEQFF

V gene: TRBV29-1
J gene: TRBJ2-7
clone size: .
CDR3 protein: CSVQWGGSYEQYF